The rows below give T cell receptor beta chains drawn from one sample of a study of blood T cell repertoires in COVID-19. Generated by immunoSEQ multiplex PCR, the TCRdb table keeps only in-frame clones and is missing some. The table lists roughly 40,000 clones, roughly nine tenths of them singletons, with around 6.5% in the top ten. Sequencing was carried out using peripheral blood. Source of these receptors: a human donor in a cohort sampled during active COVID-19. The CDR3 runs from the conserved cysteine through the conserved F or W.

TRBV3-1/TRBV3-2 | CASSPADRKGNEQYF
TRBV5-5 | CASSFSGQPQHF
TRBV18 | CASSPTVHEGVQRARTDTQYF
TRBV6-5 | CASSYLAGGPSEFF
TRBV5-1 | CASRREDSYNEQFF
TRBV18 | CASSGSGYTDTQYF
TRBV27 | CASRGLGGGYEQYF
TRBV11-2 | CASSLVTGQETQYF
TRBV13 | CASSLGGQGLNQPQHF
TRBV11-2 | CASSYPRSGQGLFGYEQYF
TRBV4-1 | CASSQDSPGTGGSPEQYF
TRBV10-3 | CATNQVTSGNTIYF
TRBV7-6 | CASSLGGETDTQYF
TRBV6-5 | CASSYRGRPYEQYF
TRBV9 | CASSVGTSGYNEQFF
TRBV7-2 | CASSSGQRSYNSPLHF
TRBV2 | CASVRDRGNQPQHF
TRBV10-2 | CASSEGTSADTQYF
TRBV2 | CASSVGTNLYNEQFF
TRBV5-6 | CASSAGQDETQYF
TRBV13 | CASSPRGQGDETQYF
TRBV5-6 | CASSLVRRGETQYF
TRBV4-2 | CASSQEGAGNSPLHF
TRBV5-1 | CASSSLPVRGAGETQYF
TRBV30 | CAWSLQALGETQYF
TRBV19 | CASRNRPSGGAREQFF
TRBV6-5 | CASSRSGTSNEQYF
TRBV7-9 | CASSSGTPYEQYF
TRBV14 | CASSQAGRESYEQYF
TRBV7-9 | CASRMTGGGNTGELFF
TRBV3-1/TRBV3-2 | CASSQIPPSVILRGTDTQYF
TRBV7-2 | CASSLAGVYNEQFF
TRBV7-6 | CASSLVDRDEQYF
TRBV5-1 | CASSRLGTDNEKLFF
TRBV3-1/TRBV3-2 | CASSQFPLAREQYF
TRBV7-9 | CASSTGDHYGYTF
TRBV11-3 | CASSLRAGGSYEQYF
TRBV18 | CASSPRGPSGFGELFF
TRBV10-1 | CASSDRSLFSYNEQFF
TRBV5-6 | CASSLGPQGRETQYF
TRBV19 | CASSYGGNQPQHF
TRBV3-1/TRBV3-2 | CASSLTGFEQYF
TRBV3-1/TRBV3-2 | CASSTTSGHTGELFF
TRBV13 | CASSSLKPSGGRGTGELFF